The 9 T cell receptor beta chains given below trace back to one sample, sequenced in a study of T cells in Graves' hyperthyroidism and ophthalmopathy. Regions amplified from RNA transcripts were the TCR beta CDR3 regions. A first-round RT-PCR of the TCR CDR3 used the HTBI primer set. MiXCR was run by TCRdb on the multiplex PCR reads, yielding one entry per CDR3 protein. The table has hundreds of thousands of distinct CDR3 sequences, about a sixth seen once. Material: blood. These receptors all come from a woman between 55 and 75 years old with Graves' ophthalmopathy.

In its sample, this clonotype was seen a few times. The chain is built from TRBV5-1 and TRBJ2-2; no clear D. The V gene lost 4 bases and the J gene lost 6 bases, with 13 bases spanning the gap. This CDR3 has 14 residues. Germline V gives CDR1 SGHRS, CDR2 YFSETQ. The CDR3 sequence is CASSRDLSAGELFF. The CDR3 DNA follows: TGCGCCAGCAGCCGCGATTTGAGCGCCGGGGAGCTGTTTTTT.

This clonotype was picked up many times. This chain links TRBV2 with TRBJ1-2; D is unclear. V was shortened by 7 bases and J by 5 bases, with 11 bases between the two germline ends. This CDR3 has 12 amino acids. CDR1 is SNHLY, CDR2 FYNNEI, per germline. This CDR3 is CASKIRFYGYTF. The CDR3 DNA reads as TGTGCCAGCAAAATCCGGTTTTATGGCTACACCTTC.

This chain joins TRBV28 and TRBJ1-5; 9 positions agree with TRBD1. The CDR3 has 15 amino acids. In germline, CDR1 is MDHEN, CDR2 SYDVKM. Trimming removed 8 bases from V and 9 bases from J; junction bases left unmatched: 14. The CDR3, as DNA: TGTGCCAGCCGAAGGGGACAGGGATCCGAGCGGCCCCAGCATTTT. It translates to CASRRGQGSERPQHF.

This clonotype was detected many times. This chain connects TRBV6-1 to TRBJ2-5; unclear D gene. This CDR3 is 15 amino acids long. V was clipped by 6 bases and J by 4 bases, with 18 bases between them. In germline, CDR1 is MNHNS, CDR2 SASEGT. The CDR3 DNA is TGTGCCAGCAGCGCGTCCCTAACTCTAGGAGAGACCCAGTACTTC. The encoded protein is CASSASLTLGETQYF.

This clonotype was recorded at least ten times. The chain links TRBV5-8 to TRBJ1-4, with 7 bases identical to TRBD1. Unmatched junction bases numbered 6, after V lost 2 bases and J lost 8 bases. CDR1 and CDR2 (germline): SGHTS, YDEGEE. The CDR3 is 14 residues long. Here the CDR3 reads CASSFGQAPEKLFF. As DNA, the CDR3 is TGTGCCAGCAGCTTTGGACAGGCCCCAGAAAAACTGTTTTTT.

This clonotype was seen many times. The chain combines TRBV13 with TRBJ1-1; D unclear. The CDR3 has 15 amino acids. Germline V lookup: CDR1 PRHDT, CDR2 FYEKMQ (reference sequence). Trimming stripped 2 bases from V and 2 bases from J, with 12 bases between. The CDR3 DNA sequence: TGTGCCAGCAGCTTACTTGCCAGGCCCAACACTGAAGCTTTCTTT. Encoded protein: CASSLLARPNTEAFF. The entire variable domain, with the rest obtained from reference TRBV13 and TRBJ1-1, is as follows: AAGVIQSPRHLIKEKRETATLKCYPIPRHDTVYWYQQGPGQDPQFLISFYEKMQSDKGSIPDRFSAQQFSDYHSELNMSSLELGDSALYFCASSLLARPNTEAFFGQGTRLTVV.

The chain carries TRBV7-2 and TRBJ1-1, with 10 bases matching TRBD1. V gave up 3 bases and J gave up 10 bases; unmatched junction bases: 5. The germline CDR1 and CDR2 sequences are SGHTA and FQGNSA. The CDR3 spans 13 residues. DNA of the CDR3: TGTGCCAGCAGCTTTCGACAGGGGGCGAGAGCTTTCTTT. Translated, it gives CASSFRQGARAFF.

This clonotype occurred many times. The CDR3 reads CASSIGQGANTIYF. CDR3 DNA sequence: TGTGCCAGCAGCATAGGACAGGGGGCGAACACCATATATTTT. The rearrangement links TRBV7-2 to TRBJ1-3; 11 bases align to TRBD1. Germline trimming cut 5 bases from V and 7 bases from J; bases unmatched to any gene: 4. Germline values: CDR1 SGHTA, CDR2 FQGNSA. The CDR3 length is 14 residues.

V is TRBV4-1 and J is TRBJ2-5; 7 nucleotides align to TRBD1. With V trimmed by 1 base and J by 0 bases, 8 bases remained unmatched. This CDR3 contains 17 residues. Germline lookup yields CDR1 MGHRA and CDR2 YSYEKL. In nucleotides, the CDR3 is TGCGCCAGCAGCCAAGGGGGCAGGGGGAGCGACCAAGAGACCCAGTACTTC. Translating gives CASSQGGRGSDQETQYF.